These 14 T cell receptor beta chains came from one sample sequenced in a study of blood T cell repertoires in COVID-19. Profiling relied on immunoSEQ multiplex PCR, and the TCRdb table lists in-frame clones only, not all of them. The data show about 190,000 clones, with about four fifths seen just once and 5.5% to 8.5% held by the top ten. The sequenced material came from peripheral blood. Source of these receptors: a man between 60 and 70 years old with acute or convalescent COVID-19.

The chain employs TRBV9 and TRBJ2-7, with 9 bases aligning to TRBD1. Losses at the gene ends were 4 bases for V and 6 bases for J; bases not matched to a gene: 14. Germline CDR1 SGDLS, CDR2 YYNGEE. This CDR3 region has 16 residues. The DNA of the CDR3 is TGTGCCAGCAGCCCAGGAGTGGGACAGGGAGCGGGCGAGCAGTACTTC. It yields the protein CASSPGVGQGAGEQYF.

The chain uses TRBV24-1 and TRBJ2-3, with D maybe TRBD2 (6 bases). Looked up from germline, CDR1 is KGHDR and CDR2 is SFDVKD. CDR3 length: 15 amino acids. V lost 2 bases to trimming and J lost 1 base, with 9 bases between them. DNA for the CDR3: TGTGCCACCAGTGATTCAGGGACTCGCACAGATACGCAGTATTTT. It yields the protein CATSDSGTRTDTQYF.

V gene TRBV5-5 combines with J gene TRBJ1-5; 7 bases agree with TRBD1. V was clipped by 3 bases and J by 4 bases; unmatched bases: 7. Germline values: CDR1 SGHKS, CDR2 YYEKEE (reference sequence). The CDR3 contains 15 residues. The CDR3 here is CASSYGTVLNQPQHF. Here the CDR3 DNA reads TGTGCCAGCAGCTACGGGACAGTTCTTAATCAGCCCCAGCATTTT.

This clone was seen only a few times. The chain joins TRBV7-9 to TRBJ2-3; 8 bases map to TRBD2. Trimming removed 11 bases from V and 3 bases from J; junction bases left unmatched: 10. The CDR3 has 14 amino acids. The germline CDR1 and CDR2 sequences are SEHNR and FQNEAQ (reference sequence). In DNA form, the CDR3 reads TGTGCCGCAAACGAACGGGGGGGAACAGATACGCAGTATTTT. Translation gives CAANERGGTDTQYF.

The rearrangement joins TRBV29-1 to TRBJ2-1, with a tentative D call TRBD2 (5 bases). CDR1 is SQVTM, CDR2 ANQGSEA, per germline. This CDR3 has 14 residues. V lost 4 bases, J lost 4 bases, and 14 bases lay in between. CDR3 in DNA: TGCAGCGTTGTAACCAGCGGATTTTACAATGAGCAGTTCTTC. Protein product: CSVVTSGFYNEQFF.

This clone occurred a few times. The chain uses TRBV28 and TRBJ1-2; D is possibly TRBD1 (5 bases). Germline assignment: CDR1 MDHEN and CDR2 SYDVKM. Trimming removed 7 bases from V and 3 bases from J, with 18 bases in between. The CDR3 runs to 15 residues. CDR3 loop: CASTNTGLRDYGYTF. The CDR3 nucleotides read TGTGCCAGCACGAACACGGGACTCCGAGACTATGGCTACACCTTC.

CDR3 in DNA: TGTGCCAGCAGCCAACTGGATTTCAGGGTTCTGTTTTTT. Protein: CASSQLDFRVLFF. This chain uses TRBV14 with TRBJ1-4; weak D call: TRBD1 (5 bases). Germline CDR1 SGHDN, CDR2 FVKESK. This CDR3 spans 13 amino acids. V was pared by 2 bases and J by 14 bases, with 15 bases between. Full variable domain (missing parts from reference TRBV14 and TRBJ1-4): EAGVTQFPSHSVIEKGQTVTLRCDPISGHDNLYWYRRVMGKEIKFLLHFVKESKQDESGMPNNRFLAERTGGTYSTLKVQPAELEDSGVYFCASSQLDFRVLFFGSGTQLSVL.

This chain connects TRBV6-5 to TRBJ2-7, with TRBD2 as a possible D gene (5 bases). CDR1 is MNHEY, CDR2 SVGAGI, per germline. V was shortened by 2 bases and J by 2 bases, with 16 bases between the two germline ends. The CDR3 extends over 16 amino acids. CDR3 in amino acids: CASSYDRVTGTYEQYF. The CDR3 region has the DNA TGTGCCAGCAGTTACGATAGGGTAACGGGGACCTACGAGCAGTACTTC.

The rearrangement uses TRBV6-5 and TRBJ1-2, with D hard to call. V was pared by 0 bases and J by 4 bases, with 6 bases between. The CDR3 sequence is 13 residues long. Germline V gene sequence: CDR1 MNHEY, CDR2 SVGAGI. CDR3 nucleotide sequence: TGTGCCAGCAGTTACTCGAAGCTCTATGGCTACACCTTC. It is translated as CASSYSKLYGYTF.

The chain carries TRBV11-2 and TRBJ2-3; D not resolved. CDR1 is SGHAT and CDR2 is FQNNGV in the germline V gene. The CDR3 loop spans 14 amino acids. The ends were cut back, 4 bases at V and 2 bases at J, with 10 bases in the middle. The CDR3 bases are TGTGCCAGCAGCTCCCGTCTAGACACAGATACGCAGTATTTT. It yields the protein CASSSRLDTDTQYF.

The rearrangement uses TRBV4-1 and TRBJ1-1; D call uncertain. Germline V gives CDR1 MGHRA, CDR2 YSYEKL. The CDR3 sequence is 15 residues long. The V end was cut by 4 bases, the J end by 1 base, with 13 bases between. CDR3 coding DNA: TGCGCCAGCAGCCCCCTGCCACGGGAGAACACTGAAGCTTTCTTT. Its protein is CASSPLPRENTEAFF.

The rearrangement uses TRBV16 and TRBJ2-3; TRBD1 is a possible D gene (5 bases). Between the trimmed V and J ends, which lost 4 bases and 0 bases, there was a span of 14 bases. Germline-derived CDR1 and CDR2 are KGHSY and FQNENV. The CDR3 extends over 16 amino acids. The CDR3 bases are TGTGCCAGCAGCCCCCTAGGGGCAGGGAGCACAGATACGCAGTATTTT. Residues: CASSPLGAGSTDTQYF.

The rearrangement joins TRBV24-1 to TRBJ2-1; 10 positions agree with TRBD2. CDR1 and CDR2 (germline): KGHDR, SFDVKD. This CDR3 contains 15 residues. With V trimmed by 2 bases and J by 8 bases, 5 bases remained unmatched. This CDR3 reads CATSDSSGSSYEQFF. CDR3 bases: TGTGCCACCAGTGATTCTAGCGGGAGTAGCTATGAGCAGTTCTTC.

The chain employs TRBV10-3 and TRBJ1-5; D is undetermined. CDR1 is ENHRY and CDR2 is SYGVKD in the germline V gene. The CDR3 is 14 residues long. The ends were cut back, 2 bases at V and 0 bases at J, with 5 bases in the middle. CDR3 protein: CAISEDYSNQPQHF. The CDR3 DNA reads TGTGCCATCAGTGAGGACTATAGCAATCAGCCCCAGCATTTT.